This TCR beta chain came from a study of shared clonotypes between healthy human individuals. This CDR3 is 14 amino acids long. Germline loops: CDR1 WNHNN, CDR2 SYGVQD (reference sequence). The ends were cut back, 4 bases at V and 2 bases at J, with 12 bases in the middle. The authors ran the assay at deep level. Profiling relied on immunoSEQ multiplex PCR, and the TCRdb table lists in-frame clones only, not all of them. The profile covers under 1 million clones, with over 90% appearing a single time and less than 25% taken by the ten largest. Naive CD8 populations comprised CD45RO-negative cells positively selected for CCR7, excluding terminally differentiated effector memory CD45RA+ cells. In regard to this clone: The antigen remains undetermined.

General observations from the study: Generation probabilities were higher for clonotypes shared across all four sorted-subset donors than for unshared ones. Apart from blood, nothing was sampled; tissue repertoires likely differ.

This TCR was recovered from a young man in good health. Sequences were obtained from naive CD8+ T cells sorted from blood. V is TRBV10-1 and J is TRBJ2-7; possible D gene TRBD1, 6 bases. CDR3 sequence reads: CASSAAGATYEQYF. Here the CDR3 DNA reads TGCGCCAGCAGTGCGGCAGGGGCGACCTACGAGCAGTACTTC.